A selection of T cell receptor beta chains follows, all from one sample in a study of T-cell memory formation after mild COVID-19. TCRdb recomputed calls from the 5' RACE reads with MiXCR, one row per CDR3 protein. The sample lists around 420,000 distinct CDR3 sequences, approximately 24% occurring once. Material: PBMCs or a T cell subset sorted from them (not recorded which). All receptors come from an adult woman who had mild COVID-19 (a few samples of this study predate the infection). Cell type and time point are not known. CDR3s include the opening cysteine and the closing phenylalanine or tryptophan. Each record gives: D gene, clone size, J gene, V gene, CDR3 length, CDR3 DNA, CDR3 protein. A D gene is named only where the DNA matches it firmly. Clone size appears in some rows only: once, few, many, or a class for an expanded clone.

>NA|NA|TRBJ2-1|TRBV29-1|18
TGCAGCGTTTTATTAGCTGGAGGGCCCGGGGGCTCCTACAAAGAGCAGTTCTTC
CSVLLAGGPGGSYKEQFF
>NA|few|TRBJ2-3|TRBV5-5|15
TGTGCCAGCAGCTCACACATCAAGGGGGCAGATACGCAGTATTTT
CASSSHIKGADTQYF
>NA|NA|TRBJ2-3|TRBV4-2|19
TGTGCCAGCAGCCAAGCTTTCAGGCCAGGGGATGGAAGCACAGATACGCAGTATTTT
CASSQAFRPGDGSTDTQYF
>NA|few|TRBJ2-1|TRBV7-6|14
TGTGCCAGCAGCCCCAGGAGCTGGGACAATGAGCAGTTCTTC
CASSPRSWDNEQFF
>TRBD2|few|TRBJ2-7|TRBV6-5|16
TGTGCCAGCAGCCCCCTGACGAGCGGGACTACCTACGAGCAGTACTTC
CASSPLTSGTTYEQYF
>NA|few|TRBJ1-1|TRBV12-3/TRBV12-4|11
TGTGCCAGCAGTTTTCGGACCCACGCTTTCTTT
CASSFRTHAFF
>NA|NA|TRBJ1-1|TRBV29-1|13
TGCAGCGTTGTTCAGACTACGAACACTGAAGCTTTCTTT
CSVVQTTNTEAFF
>TRBD2|NA|TRBJ2-3|TRBV6-5|14
TGTGCCAGCAGGCGACTAGCGGACACAGATACGCAGTATTTT
CASRRLADTDTQYF
>NA|NA|TRBJ2-3|TRBV29-1|15
TGCAGCGTTGGGATGAGGGGGGAGAGGGTAGATACGCAGTATTTT
CSVGMRGERVDTQYF
>NA|few|TRBJ2-1|TRBV7-2|11
TGTGCCAGCTCCCAGGCGGGGGAGCAGTTCTTC
CASSQAGEQFF
>NA|few|TRBJ2-5|TRBV3-1|18
TGTGCCAGCAGCCAAGGTTTCAAACGGGACTCCTCACAAGAGACCCAGTACTTC
CASSQGFKRDSSQETQYF
>NA|NA|TRBJ2-1|TRBV5-1|11
TGCGCCAGCAGCTTGGAGGTTGAGCAGTTCTTC
CASSLEVEQFF
>NA|NA|TRBJ2-1|TRBV10-3|15
TGTGCCACCCGTTGGGACTTAAGCTCCTACAATGAGCAGTTCTTC
CATRWDLSSYNEQFF
>TRBD1|few|TRBJ2-5|TRBV4-1|17
TGCGCCAGCAGCTCTACCTACTCCGGGACAGGGGTAGAGACCCAGTACTTC
CASSSTYSGTGVETQYF
>NA|few|TRBJ2-1|TRBV5-1|13
TGCGCCAGCAGCTTGTACGGGTACAATGAGCAGTTCTTC
CASSLYGYNEQFF
>NA|few|TRBJ2-1|TRBV4-3|16
TGCGCCAGCAGCCATTCTCGGGGGAGTTTTGACAATGAGCAGTTCTTC
CASSHSRGSFDNEQFF
>NA|NA|TRBJ1-1|TRBV6-5|13
TGTGCCAGCAGACAGGGAGTGAAGACTGAAGCTTTCTTT
CASRQGVKTEAFF
>TRBD1|NA|TRBJ2-4|TRBV7-3|20
TGTGCCAGTAACTGCCCGTGGTCCGGTCAGGGGGCGAATGCCAAAAACATTCAGTACTTC
CASNCPWSGQGANAKNIQYF
>TRBD1|few|TRBJ2-7|TRBV6-1|15
TGTGCCAGCAGAGCGTCCGGGACAGCCCCCTACGAGCAGTACTTC
CASRASGTAPYEQYF
>NA|few|TRBJ1-5|TRBV6-2/TRBV6-3|15
TGTGCCAGCAGTCCCCCGGGGTATAGCAATCAGCCCCAGCATTTT
CASSPPGYSNQPQHF
>TRBD1|NA|TRBJ1-1|TRBV18|13
TGTGCCAGCTCACCTGTCCGGGACAGGGAAGCTTTCTTT
CASSPVRDREAFF
>NA|NA|TRBJ2-2|TRBV7-2|14
TGTGCCAGCAGCTTAGTCCCGGGGGACGGGGAGCTGTTTTTT
CASSLVPGDGELFF
>NA|many|TRBJ1-1|TRBV18|16
TGTGCCAGCTCACCGAACGACCCGGGAGGGGGCACTGAAGCTTTCTTT
CASSPNDPGGGTEAFF
>NA|few|TRBJ2-2|TRBV20-1|15
TGCAGTGCCTTTCCGGGGACCCTGAACACCGGGGAGCTGTTTTTT
CSAFPGTLNTGELFF
>TRBD1|NA|TRBJ1-1|TRBV27|14
TGTGCCAGCAGTTCCGGACAGGGCCTCCCTGAAGCTTTCTTT
CASSSGQGLPEAFF
>NA|NA|TRBJ2-1|TRBV7-7|13
TGTGCTAGCAGCTTCTACAGCTCCAATGAGCAGTTCTTC
CASSFYSSNEQFF
>NA|few|TRBJ2-7|TRBV24-1|15
TGTGCCACCAGTGATGCCCGGACAGAGACCTACGAGCAGTACTTC
CATSDARTETYEQYF
>NA|NA|TRBJ1-1|TRBV27|18
TGTGCCAGCAGTTTATCTCAAGGGTTCCGACTAGAGAACACTGAAGCTTTCTTT
CASSLSQGFRLENTEAFF
>TRBD1|few|TRBJ2-1|TRBV7-2|15
TGTGCCAGCAGCTTAGCGAGGGACAGCAATAATGAGCAGTTCTTC
CASSLARDSNNEQFF
>NA|NA|TRBJ1-2|TRBV20-1|14
TGCAGTGCTAGAGTGGAGGCGGGTTATGATGGCTACACCTTC
CSARVEAGYDGYTF
>NA|few|TRBJ2-1|TRBV20-1|15
TGCAGTGCTAGAGATCCCCCTCGCCGGGACAATGAGCAGTTCTTC
CSARDPPRRDNEQFF
>NA|NA|TRBJ1-1|TRBV6-5|15
TGTGCCAGCAGTTACATGGGGACCCGAGAGTATGAAGCTTTCTTT
CASSYMGTREYEAFF
>NA|NA|TRBJ2-2|TRBV20-1|14
TGCAGTGCTAGTCGTCGGGGTAGCACCGGGGAGCTGTTTTTT
CSASRRGSTGELFF
>TRBD2|NA|TRBJ2-7|TRBV5-1|15
TGCGCCAGCAGCTCCGAAGCGGGGGGGATCTACGAGCAGTACTTC
CASSSEAGGIYEQYF
>TRBD1|many|TRBJ2-5|TRBV5-1|16
TGCGCCAGCAGCTCCTCCGGGACAGGGGGCGGAGAGACCCAGTACTTC
CASSSSGTGGGETQYF
>NA|NA|TRBJ1-6|TRBV13|15
TGTGCCAGCAGCTTAGGAGGCAGCGAGAATTCACCCCTCCACTTT
CASSLGGSENSPLHF
>NA|NA|TRBJ2-6|TRBV7-9|16
TGTGCCAGCAGCAAGGGACATAACTCTGGGGCCAACGTCCTGACTTTC
CASSKGHNSGANVLTF
>NA|NA|TRBJ2-3|TRBV7-8|12
TGTGCCAGCGGACCTCACACAGATACGCAGTATTTT
CASGPHTDTQYF
>NA|NA|TRBJ2-6|TRBV25-1|19
TGTGCCAGCAGTGGCCTTGACAGGCCTCCGTCGGTAGGGGCCAACGTCCTGACTTTC
CASSGLDRPPSVGANVLTF
>NA|NA|TRBJ1-1|TRBV29-1|12
TGCAGCGTTCCCTCATTAACCACTGAAGCTTTCTTT
CSVPSLTTEAFF
>TRBD2|NA|TRBJ2-7|TRBV7-8|15
TGTGCCAGCAGCTTAGCCGTCGGGGGGACCTACGAGCAGTACTTC
CASSLAVGGTYEQYF
>NA|few|TRBJ2-1|TRBV7-2|12
TGTGCCAGCAGCCAGACAGGCGGCGAGCAGTTCTTC
CASSQTGGEQFF
>NA|NA|TRBJ1-4|TRBV12-3/TRBV12-4|14
TGTGCCAGCAGTTTCCGGGTCCCCCTCGGAAAACTGTTTTTT
CASSFRVPLGKLFF
>NA|NA|TRBJ1-4|TRBV27|15
TGTGCCAGCAGTCGGACGGACTCAACTAATGAAAAACTGTTTTTT
CASSRTDSTNEKLFF
>NA|few|TRBJ1-5|TRBV7-2|14
TGTGCCAGCAGCTTAGTCATGGTAGGGCAGCCCCAGCATTTT
CASSLVMVGQPQHF
>TRBD2|few|TRBJ2-5|TRBV7-2|16
TGTGCCAGCAGCGCGGCTAGCGGGGGGCGCCAAGAGACCCAGTACTTC
CASSAASGGRQETQYF
>NA|NA|TRBJ2-5|TRBV9|14
TGTGCCAGCAGCGCAGGGGAGGTCAGAGAGACCCAGTACTTC
CASSAGEVRETQYF
>NA|NA|TRBJ2-7|TRBV2|15
TGTGCCAGCAGTGAAACTTGGACCGGATCCTACGAGCAGTACTTC
CASSETWTGSYEQYF
>NA|NA|TRBJ1-3|TRBV4-2|18
TGTGCCAGCAGCCACCCCACACGGGGGCAGACCTTAGGAAACACCATATATTTT
CASSHPTRGQTLGNTIYF
>NA|NA|TRBJ2-7|TRBV29-1|13
TGCAGCGCCTCCGGGACCCTGCCCTACGAGCAGTACTTC
CSASGTLPYEQYF
>TRBD1|NA|TRBJ1-2|TRBV12-3/TRBV12-4|13
TGTGCCAGCAGTAAAGACAGGGGCTATGGCTACACCTTC
CASSKDRGYGYTF
>NA|NA|TRBJ2-1|TRBV20-1|15
TGCAGTGGAAGGGGCGGGGCGAGCTCCTACAATGAGCAGTTCTTC
CSGRGGASSYNEQFF
>TRBD2|NA|TRBJ2-3|TRBV12-3/TRBV12-4|14
TGTGCCAGCGGTTCTAGCGGGGTGGCGGATACGCAGTATTTT
CASGSSGVADTQYF
>NA|NA|TRBJ2-5|TRBV15|13
TGTGCCACCTCAGGAGGCAACCAAGAGACCCAGTACTTC
CATSGGNQETQYF
>TRBD1|NA|TRBJ1-1|TRBV7-3|15
TGTGCCAGCAGCCGAAACGGACAGGGGAACACTGAAGCTTTCTTT
CASSRNGQGNTEAFF
>NA|few|TRBJ1-5|TRBV7-9|15
TGTGCCAGCAGCTATTCCGGCGGCCCCAATCAGCCCCAGCATTTT
CASSYSGGPNQPQHF
>NA|NA|TRBJ2-1|TRBV5-4|12
TGTGCCAGCAGCTTGCTAGCGAATGAGCAGTTCTTC
CASSLLANEQFF
>NA|few|TRBJ1-1|TRBV5-1|14
TGCGCCAGCAATGATCTAGGGGAAGAGGATGAAGCTTTCTTT
CASNDLGEEDEAFF
>NA|NA|TRBJ2-6|TRBV19|15
TGTGCCAGTACCCGAGGGGTAACTGGGGCCAACGTCCTGACTTTC
CASTRGVTGANVLTF